The 23 T cell receptor beta chains listed next were all sequenced from one sample in a study of T cells in localized non-small cell lung cancer. Libraries were prepared by immunoSEQ multiplex PCR; TCRdb keeps only in-frame clonotypes and omits some of them. The data contain approximately 41,000 clones, about nine tenths of them singletons. Material: peripheral blood mononuclear cells, obtained before any cancer treatment. The origin of the receptors is a male donor at least 60 years old with stage II lung adenocarcinoma.

The chain employs TRBV27 and TRBJ1-5; D unresolved. V lost 5 bases to trimming and J lost 6 bases, with 8 bases between them. Per germline, CDR1 MNHEY and CDR2 SMNVEV (reference sequence). The CDR3 contains 12 residues. CDR3 loop: CASSKTAQPQHF. The CDR3 coding sequence is TGTGCCAGCAGTAAAACCGCTCAGCCCCAGCATTTT.

This sequence joins TRBV21-1 and TRBJ1-2. TRBV21-1 is termed a pseudogene. The CDR3 extends over 14 amino acids. The CDR3 sequence: CAPPRAILNYGYTF. The CDR3 DNA reads TGTGCCCCACCAAGGGCTATTTTGAACTATGGCTACACCTTC.

In this sample, this clone turned up once. This chain joins TRBV7-2 and TRBJ2-1, with D uncertain. The CDR3 runs to 13 residues. Germline CDR1 SGHTA, CDR2 FQGNSA. V shed 3 bases and J shed 5 bases, with 8 bases lying between them. CDR3 sequence (DNA): TGTGCCAGCAGCTTGGTGTCCGACAATGAGCAGTTCTTC. Translating it yields CASSLVSDNEQFF.

The rearrangement uses TRBV28 and TRBJ1-2; D uncertain. Germline V gives CDR1 MDHEN, CDR2 SYDVKM. Trimming took 7 bases from V and 4 from J, leaving 13 bases between them. CDR3 length: 13 amino acids. The CDR3 here is CASNDPRSYGYTF. The CDR3 region has the DNA TGTGCCAGCAATGACCCCCGTAGCTATGGCTACACCTTC.

CDR3 coding DNA: TGCGCCAGCAGGGATTCTAGCGGGAGGGCAGATACGCAGTATTTT. Protein: CASRDSSGRADTQYF. The chain joins TRBV5-1 to TRBJ2-3; TRBD2 matches 12 bases. The germline gives CDR1 SGHRS, CDR2 YFSETQ. Trimming removed 5 bases from V and 4 bases from J; junction bases left unmatched: 5. The CDR3 covers 15 residues.

The chain combines TRBV30 with TRBJ2-1; no reliable D call. CDR1 GTSNPN and CDR2 SVGIG come from the germline V gene (reference sequence). The V end lost 3 bases, the J end lost 0 bases, and 6 bases lay between the germline ends. CDR3 length equals 13 residues. In DNA, the CDR3 is TGTGCCTGGAGCCGGAGCTCCTACAATGAGCAGTTCTTC. Protein: CAWSRSSYNEQFF.

CDR3 DNA: TGCGCCAGCAGCCCTGGACCCGTTCTTAGACCGAACACCGGGGAGCTGTTTTTT. Translation gives CASSPGPVLRPNTGELFF. The J gene is TRBJ2-2, the V gene TRBV5-1; D not certain. The CDR3 is 18 amino acids. CDR1 is SGHRS and CDR2 is YFSETQ in the germline V gene. Trimming took 4 bases from V and 0 from J, leaving 19 bases between them.

The genes are TRBV9 and TRBJ2-1; weak D call: TRBD2 (6 bases). Between the trimmed V and J ends, which lost 0 bases and 3 bases, there was a span of 19 bases. CDR3 size: 18 residues. Germline CDR1 reads SGDLS; CDR2 reads YYNGEE. The CDR3 sequence: CASSVAPAGTAYYNEQFF. CDR3 DNA sequence: TGTGCCAGCAGCGTAGCTCCGGCGGGGACTGCCTACTACAATGAGCAGTTCTTC.

A word on this clone: The identical CDR3 is also encoded by other nucleotide sequences in the sample. The chain has TRBV10-1 and TRBJ2-3; no clear D. The V end lost 3 bases, the J end lost 6 bases, and 7 bases lay between the germline ends. This CDR3 has 12 residues. Per the germline V gene, CDR1 is WNHNN and CDR2 is SYGVQD (reference sequence). CDR3 sequence (DNA): TGCGCCAGCAGTGAAGTCCGGGATACGCAGTATTTT. This codes for CASSEVRDTQYF.

The V and J genes are TRBV5-1 and TRBJ2-3; TRBD2 matches 7 bases. This CDR3 region has 13 residues. With 10 bases clipped from V and 0 bases from J, the junction kept 5 bases outside the gene matches. CDR1 is SGHRS, CDR2 YFSETQ, per germline. The CDR3 reads CASEAGSTDTQYF. The DNA for the CDR3 is TGCGCCTCCGAAGCGGGGAGCACAGATACGCAGTATTTT.

The chain recombines TRBV11-2 with TRBJ2-7; TRBD2 matches 9 bases. The CDR3 sequence is 14 residues long. V shed 4 bases, J shed 4 bases, and the junction held 5 bases outside the gene matches. Germline CDR1 reads SGHAT; CDR2 reads FQNNGV. The CDR3 DNA is TGTGCCAGCAGCTCAACTAGCGGGTTGTACGAGCAGTACTTC. This codes for CASSSTSGLYEQYF.

The chain recombines TRBV7-9 with TRBJ2-5; 8 bases line up with TRBD2. The J call may be incorrect, as the DNA end agrees better with TRBJ2-7. The CDR3 spans 14 residues. The germline V gene has CDR1 SEHNR and CDR2 FQNEAQ (reference sequence). The CDR3 is CASSRFTSGDEQYF. The DNA for the CDR3 is TGTGCCAGCAGCCGCTTCACTAGCGGTGACGAGCAGTACTTC.

This clone came up once. This chain connects TRBV10-3 to TRBJ2-1; 8 bases agree with TRBD2. The CDR3 is 13 residues long. The V gene end was trimmed by 7 bases and the J gene end by 3 bases; junction bases not matched to a gene: 2. Germline CDR1 and CDR2: ENHRY and SYGVKD. CDR3 amino acids: CAINSGNYNEQFF. For the CDR3, the DNA is TGTGCCATCAATAGCGGGAACTACAATGAGCAGTTCTTC.

The CDR3 nucleotides are TGTGCCAGCAGTGAAGAGGGGTCTGGAAACACCATATATTTT. Translation: CASSEEGSGNTIYF. The rearrangement links TRBV6-1 to TRBJ1-3; possibly TRBD1 for D (5 bases). Trimming removed 1 base at V and 1 base at J, with 5 bases between. CDR3 length: 14 amino acids. Germline CDR1 MNHNS, CDR2 SASEGT.

The V and J genes are TRBV25-1 and TRBJ2-2; 9 nucleotides align to TRBD2. CDR1 is MGHDK and CDR2 is SYGVNS in the germline V gene. V shed 6 bases and J 5 bases; nucleotides not matched to a gene: 13. The CDR3 is 17 residues long. The CDR3 DNA follows: TGTGCCAGCAGCCCCCCCGGTGCGGCGGGAGGGACCGGGGAGCTGTTTTTT. Protein sequence: CASSPPGAAGGTGELFF.

The V gene is TRBV5-6, the J gene TRBJ2-1; D gene unclear. The V gene's germline CDR1 is SGHDT and CDR2 YYEEEE. V lost 0 bases and J 10 bases, leaving 17 bases between the germline ends. The CDR3 sequence is 15 residues long. CDR3 in DNA: TGTGCCAGCAGCTTGGCCGTAGGTGTTATAGGCGAGCAGTTCTTC. Its protein product is CASSLAVGVIGEQFF.

The chain uses TRBV7-8 and TRBJ2-1; D is unresolved. The germline V and J ends were trimmed by 7 bases and 8 bases, with 15 bases remaining between them. The length of the CDR3 is 13 residues. The germline V gene has CDR1 SGHVS and CDR2 FQNEAQ. CDR3 nucleotide sequence: TGTGCCAGCACCCGTGGCCCCCCCGATGAGCAGTTCTTC. It specifies CASTRGPPDEQFF.

V is TRBV19 and J is TRBJ1-5; 9 bases map to TRBD1. Germline V gives CDR1 LNHDA, CDR2 SQIVND (reference sequence). The trim removed 7 bases at V and 4 bases at J, leaving 5 bases unmatched. The CDR3 contains 14 residues. Here the CDR3 reads CASTGTGLNQPQHF. CDR3 in DNA: TGTGCCAGTACCGGGACAGGGTTAAATCAGCCCCAGCATTTT.

The chain uses TRBV10-3 and TRBJ2-5, with D perhaps TRBD1 or TRBD2 (5 bases each). The CDR3 totals 14 residues. CDR1 ENHRY and CDR2 SYGVKD come from the germline V gene. V lost 0 bases and J lost 5, with 10 bases in between. The CDR3 DNA sequence: TGTGCCATCAGTGAGTCCGGCTGGGGGGAGACCCAGTACTTC. Its translation: CAISESGWGETQYF.

The V call is TRBV18, the J call TRBJ2-3, with D unclear. Per the germline V gene, CDR1 is KGHSH and CDR2 is LQKENI. The CDR3 runs to 14 residues. V was pared by 3 bases and J by 6 bases, with 13 bases between. Here the CDR3 reads CASSPERVGDTQYF. CDR3 in DNA: TGTGCCAGCTCACCGGAAAGGGTGGGCGATACGCAGTATTTT.

The chain joins TRBV7-9 to TRBJ2-1; 7 positions agree with TRBD1. J gave up 5 bases and V 5 bases, and 9 bases lay outside the gene matches. This CDR3 has 15 amino acids. Germline loops: CDR1 SEHNR, CDR2 FQNEAQ (reference sequence). The CDR3 here is CASSPDRWSNNEQFF. The DNA for the CDR3 is TGTGCCAGCAGCCCGGACAGGTGGAGTAACAATGAGCAGTTCTTC. Based on the CDR3 plus reference TRBV7-9 and TRBJ2-1, the full variable domain is DTGVSQNPRHKITKRGQNVTFRCDPISEHNRLYWYRQTLGQGPEFLTYFQNEAQLEKSRLLSDRFSAERPKGSFSTLEIQRTEQGDSAMYLCASSPDRWSNNEQFFGPGTRLTVL.

This clone has a handful of counts. The chain carries TRBV19 and TRBJ1-1; D is unresolved. Germline V gene data show CDR1 as LNHDA and CDR2 as SQIVND (reference sequence). This CDR3 spans 10 amino acids. The CDR3 loop is CASRNTEAFF. Written as DNA, the CDR3 is TGTGCTTCGAGGAACACTGAAGCTTTCTTT.

This rearrangement joins TRBV11-2 to TRBJ2-7, with a possible D match to TRBD1 (6 bases). V lost 0 bases to trimming and J lost 0 bases, with 12 bases between them. This CDR3 contains 16 residues. The germline V gene encodes CDR1 SGHAT and CDR2 FQNNGV. This CDR3 is CASSLDGGALSYEQYF. CDR3 nucleotides: TGTGCCAGCAGCTTAGATGGGGGCGCCCTCTCCTACGAGCAGTACTTC.